Many counts were recorded for the clone carrying this TCR beta chain. Trimming cost V 4 bases and J 4 bases; bases outside gene matches: 8. The CDR3 extends over 16 amino acids. The sample is drawn from a study of T cell repertoires in cytomegalovirus infection. One entry per CDR3 protein results from TCRdb running MiXCR on the reads. This table holds approximately 700,000 distinct CDR3 sequences, under 40% found once. The clonotype comes from a human donor in good health (CMV status not recorded). Some clones in this sample may be carry-over from other donors' samples. The chain carries TRBV12-3 or TRBV12-4 and TRBJ2-5; 11 bases fit TRBD2. The specimen sequenced was PBMCs. As DNA, the CDR3 is TGTGCCAGCAGTTCCGGGACTAGCGGAGGTATAGAGACCCAGTACTTC. Translating it yields CASSSGTSGGIETQYF.